What follows describes a single T cell receptor beta chain. V was pared by 4 bases and J by 0 bases, with 11 bases between. CDR3 length: 15 amino acids. Germline V gene data show CDR1 as SGHNT and CDR2 as YYREEE (reference sequence). The data are from a study of T-cell memory formation after mild COVID-19. TCRdb re-analysed the 5' RACE reads in MiXCR, keeping a single row per CDR3 protein. The profile shows around 300,000 distinct CDR3 sequences, over 11% of them singletons. The clonotype was recovered from a man aged 18 to 29 who had mild COVID-19 (a few samples of this study predate the infection). Cell type and time point are not known. The rearrangement links TRBV5-4 to TRBJ2-1, with D tentatively TRBD2 (5 bases). Sequencing used PBMCs or a T cell subset sorted from them (not recorded which). The CDR3 region has the DNA TGTGCCAGCAGCCCGAGGGAGTACTCCTACAATGAGCAGTTCTTC. This gives the protein CASSPREYSYNEQFF. Full variable domain (outside the CDR3, taken from reference TRBV5-4 and TRBJ2-1): ETGVTQSPTHLIKTRGQQVTLRCSSQSGHNTVSWYQQALGQGPQFIFQYYREEENGRGNFPPRFSGLQFPNYSSELNVNALELDDSALYLCASSPREYSYNEQFFGPGTRLTVL.